One sample yielded the 15 T cell receptor beta chains listed below, sequenced in a study of shared clonotypes between healthy human individuals. Repertoires were generated with immunoSEQ multiplex PCR, while TCRdb's copy carries only in-frame clones and drops some. The table records under 1,100,000 clones, about four fifths of them present only once. The sequenced sample was memory CD4+ T cells from PBMCs. As to subset: CD45RA-negative fraction. These TCRs come from a man between 18 and 35 years old in good health. Some clones in this sample may be carry-over from other donors' samples.

The V and J genes are TRBV4-1 and TRBJ2-7; no firm D call. Germline V gives CDR1 MGHRA, CDR2 YSYEKL. Trimming took off 4 bases at V and 3 bases at J, with 4 bases between the two ends. This CDR3 is 11 amino acids long. This CDR3 reads CASSRGYEQYF. The CDR3 DNA reads TGCGCCAGCAGCCGAGGCTACGAGCAGTACTTC.

This clone was counted only a few times. Other DNA sequences of this sample code for an identical CDR3. This rearrangement joins TRBV5-1 to TRBJ2-1; D may be TRBD1 (5 bases). The V gene lost 4 bases and the J gene lost 0 bases, with 11 bases spanning the gap. Germline V gene lookup returns CDR1 SGHRS and CDR2 YFSETQ. There are 15 residues in the CDR3. CDR3 protein: CASSLTGSSYNEQFF. For the CDR3, the DNA is TGCGCCAGCAGCCTCACAGGTAGCTCCTACAATGAGCAGTTCTTC.

This chain links TRBV7-8 with TRBJ1-3; D is unclear. V lost 5 bases, J lost 0 bases, and 20 bases lay in between. Germline CDR1 is SGHVS and CDR2 is FQNEAQ. This CDR3 has 18 residues. The CDR3 sequence: CASSRLISGSTSGNTIYF. CDR3 bases: TGTGCCAGCAGCCGCTTAATATCGGGAAGCACCTCTGGAAACACCATATATTTT. Drawing the rest from reference TRBV7-8 and TRBJ1-3, the complete variable domain is GAGVSQSPRYKVAKRGQDVALRCDPISGHVSLFWYQQALGQGPEFLTYFQNEAQLDKSGLPSDRFFAERPEGSVSTLKIQRTQQEDSAVYLCASSRLISGSTSGNTIYFGEGSWLTVV.

This clone was detected many times. The chain carries TRBV6-1 and TRBJ2-7; the match to TRBD1 covers 8 bases. The V gene's germline CDR1 is MNHNS and CDR2 SASEGT. The CDR3 runs 14 residues. V shed 4 bases, J shed 6 bases, and the junction held 8 bases outside the gene matches. CDR3 residues: CASSAGQGPREQYF. The CDR3 coding sequence is TGTGCCAGCAGTGCAGGACAGGGACCTCGCGAGCAGTACTTC.

This clone appeared a few times. The sample holds other DNA sequences that translate to the same CDR3. The V gene is TRBV2, the J gene TRBJ2-5; D possibly uses TRBD1 or TRBD2 (5 bases each). Germline values: CDR1 SNHLY, CDR2 FYNNEI. This CDR3 spans 12 amino acids. V lost 6 bases and J lost 0, with 5 bases in between. The CDR3 DNA is TGTGCCAGCAGGGGGGACCAAGAGACCCAGTACTTC. Amino acids: CASRGDQETQYF.

This clone was seen a handful of times. Other nucleotide sequences in the sample specify the same CDR3. The chain employs TRBV5-1 and TRBJ2-1; 7 positions match TRBD2. The V and J ends lost 0 bases and 6 bases, in that order; junction bases with no gene match: 0. The germline V gene has CDR1 SGHRS and CDR2 YFSETQ. The CDR3 has 13 residues. For the CDR3, the DNA is TGCGCCAGCAGCTTGGGACTAGCCAATGAGCAGTTCTTC. Protein sequence: CASSLGLANEQFF.

This clone was detected a few times. CDR3 in amino acids: CASSDPGRSASYEQYF. The CDR3 nucleotides read TGTGCCAGCAGCGACCCCGGTAGGTCGGCCTCCTACGAGCAGTACTTC. J is TRBJ2-7 and V is TRBV7-2; D ambiguous. Trimming took off 5 bases at V and 0 bases at J, with 17 bases between the two ends. Germline V gene data show CDR1 as SGHTA and CDR2 as FQGNSA. This CDR3 has 16 residues.

This chain connects TRBV29-1 to TRBJ2-5; 8 bases are a match to TRBD2. The CDR3 length is 13 residues. The germline CDR1 and CDR2 sequences are SQVTM and ANQGSEA. CDR3 protein: CGSSGSVRETQYF. CDR3 in DNA: TGCGGGTCCAGCGGGAGTGTCAGAGAGACCCAGTACTTC.

This clone showed up many times. The chain couples TRBV2 to TRBJ1-4; D remains ambiguous. V lost 1 base to trimming and J lost 14 bases, with 14 bases between them. Germline V lookup: CDR1 SNHLY, CDR2 FYNNEI. This CDR3 is 13 amino acids long. The CDR3 DNA reads TGTGCCAGCAGTGAAGGGCGGGGTAGTACGCTGTTTTTT. Encoded protein: CASSEGRGSTLFF. The whole variable domain, remainder taken from reference TRBV2 and TRBJ1-4, is EPEVTQTPSHQVTQMGQEVILRCVPISNHLYFYWYRQILGQKVEFLVSFYNNEISEKSEIFDDQFSVERPDGSNFTLKIRSTKLEDSAMYFCASSEGRGSTLFFGSGTQLSVL.

The rearrangement joins TRBV7-9 to TRBJ1-1; D not resolved. V dropped 5 bases and J dropped 6 bases, with 16 bases sitting between them. CDR1 and CDR2 (germline): SEHNR, FQNEAQ (reference sequence). The CDR3 extends over 14 amino acids. This CDR3 reads CASSPVRQAPEAFF. In DNA form, the CDR3 reads TGTGCCAGCAGCCCTGTAAGGCAGGCACCTGAAGCTTTCTTT.

The rearrangement uses TRBV6-6 and TRBJ2-2; TRBD2 aligns across 9 bases. The CDR3 is made up of 16 amino acids. With 5 bases clipped from V and 0 bases from J, the junction kept 4 bases outside the gene matches. CDR1 and CDR2 from the germline V gene are MNHNY and SVGAGI (reference sequence). The CDR3 protein is CASSKIAGANTGELFF. CDR3 nucleotide sequence: TGTGCCAGCAGTAAGATAGCGGGAGCGAACACCGGGGAGCTGTTTTTT.

The rearrangement links TRBV7-3 to TRBJ1-1, with D perhaps TRBD1 (5 bases). CDR1 and CDR2 from the germline V gene are SGHTA and FQGTGA. Between the trimmed V and J ends, which lost 2 bases and 5 bases, there was a span of 15 bases. The CDR3 sequence is 15 residues long. The CDR3 DNA follows: TGTGCCAGCAGCTTATCAGGCCTAGGGGTTACTGAAGCTTTCTTT. It encodes CASSLSGLGVTEAFF. The full variable domain, completed using reference TRBV7-3 and TRBJ1-1, is GAGVSQTPSNKVTEKGKYVELRCDPISGHTALYWYRQSLGQGPEFLIYFQGTGAADDSGLPNDRFFAVRPEGSVSTLKIQRTERGDSAVYLCASSLSGLGVTEAFFGQGTRLTVV.

The chain links TRBV27 to TRBJ1-4; TRBD1 is a possible D gene (6 bases). Germline CDR1 is MNHEY and CDR2 is SMNVEV (reference sequence). Trimming left V 6 bases short and J 7 bases short, with 21 bases between. The CDR3 length is 16 residues. CDR3 amino acids: CASRPLQGPQREKLFF. In DNA form, the CDR3 reads TGTGCCAGCAGACCGCTTCAGGGGCCCCAACGTGAAAAACTGTTTTTT.

The J gene is TRBJ1-4, the V gene TRBV9; 7 nucleotides align to TRBD1. From germline, CDR1 is SGDLS and CDR2 YYNGEE. With V trimmed by 3 bases and J by 4 bases, 6 bases remained unmatched. CDR3 size: 15 residues. CDR3: CASSAMTGLNEKLFF. Written as DNA, the CDR3 is TGTGCCAGCAGCGCAATGACAGGGCTTAATGAAAAACTGTTTTTT.

This clone has more than one count but fewer than ten. V gene TRBV7-2 combines with J gene TRBJ2-7, with D possibly being TRBD1 (6 bases). The V end lost 2 bases, the J end lost 5 bases, and 16 bases lay between the germline ends. The length of the CDR3 is 15 residues. CDR1 is SGHTA and CDR2 is FQGNSA in the germline V gene. CDR3 residues: CASSLFPTGPHEQYF. The CDR3 coding sequence is TGTGCCAGCAGCTTATTCCCGACAGGCCCACACGAGCAGTACTTC.